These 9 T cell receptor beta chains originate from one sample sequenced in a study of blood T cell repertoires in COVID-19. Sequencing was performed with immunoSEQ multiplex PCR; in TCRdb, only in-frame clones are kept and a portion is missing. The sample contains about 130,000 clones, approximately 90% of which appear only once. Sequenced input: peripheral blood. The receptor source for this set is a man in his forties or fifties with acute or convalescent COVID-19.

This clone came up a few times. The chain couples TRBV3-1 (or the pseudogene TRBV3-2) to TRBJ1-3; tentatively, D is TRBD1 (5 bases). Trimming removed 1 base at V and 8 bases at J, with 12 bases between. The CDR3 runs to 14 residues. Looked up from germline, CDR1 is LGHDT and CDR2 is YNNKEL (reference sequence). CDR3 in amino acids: CASSQVWGDHTIYF. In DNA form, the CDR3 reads TGTGCCAGCAGCCAAGTTTGGGGGGATCACACCATATATTTT.

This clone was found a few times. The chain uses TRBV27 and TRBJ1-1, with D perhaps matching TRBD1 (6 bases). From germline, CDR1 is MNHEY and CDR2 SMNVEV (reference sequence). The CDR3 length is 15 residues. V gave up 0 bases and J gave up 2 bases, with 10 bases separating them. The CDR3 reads CASSLSRTANTEAFF. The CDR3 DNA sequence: TGTGCCAGCAGTTTATCCCGGACAGCTAACACTGAAGCTTTCTTT.

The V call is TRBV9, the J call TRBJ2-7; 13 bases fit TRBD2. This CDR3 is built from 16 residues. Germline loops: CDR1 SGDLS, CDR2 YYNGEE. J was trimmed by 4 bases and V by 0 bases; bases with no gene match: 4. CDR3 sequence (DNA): TGTGCCAGCAGCGTAGGACTAGCGGGAGGCATATACGAGCAGTACTTC. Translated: CASSVGLAGGIYEQYF.

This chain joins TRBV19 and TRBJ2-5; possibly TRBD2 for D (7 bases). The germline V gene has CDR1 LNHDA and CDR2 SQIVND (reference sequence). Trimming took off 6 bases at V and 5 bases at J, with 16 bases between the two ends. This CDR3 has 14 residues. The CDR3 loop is CASRRRGGRETQYF. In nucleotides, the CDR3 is TGTGCCAGTAGGAGAAGGGGGGGCCGCGAGACCCAGTACTTC.

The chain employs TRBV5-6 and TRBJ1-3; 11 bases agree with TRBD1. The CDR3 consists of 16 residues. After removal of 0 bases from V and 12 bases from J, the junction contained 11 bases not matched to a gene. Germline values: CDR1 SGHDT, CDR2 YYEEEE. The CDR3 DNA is TGTGCCAGCAGCTTGGGGACCTCCGGGACAGGGGGTCTCATATATTTT. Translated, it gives CASSLGTSGTGGLIYF.

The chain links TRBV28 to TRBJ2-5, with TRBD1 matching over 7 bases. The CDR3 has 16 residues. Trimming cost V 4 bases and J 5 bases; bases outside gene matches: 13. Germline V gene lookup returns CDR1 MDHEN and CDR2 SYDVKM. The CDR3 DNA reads TGTGCCAGCAGTTCCTGGAGCGACAGGGCAGAGGAGACCCAGTACTTC. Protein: CASSSWSDRAEETQYF.

The CDR3 DNA sequence: TGTGCCAGCAGCTTGGGACAGAAATATGGCTACACCTTC. Translated, it gives CASSLGQKYGYTF. V gene TRBV7-2 combines with J gene TRBJ1-2, with 7 bases that match TRBD1. Germline V gives CDR1 SGHTA, CDR2 FQGNSA. The CDR3 covers 13 residues. Trimming at V came to 3 bases and at J to 5 bases, leaving 3 bases not matched to a gene.

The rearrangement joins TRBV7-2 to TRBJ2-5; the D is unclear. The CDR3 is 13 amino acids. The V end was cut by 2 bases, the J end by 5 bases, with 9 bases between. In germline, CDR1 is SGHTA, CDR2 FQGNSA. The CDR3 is CASSLLYGETQYF. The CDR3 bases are TGTGCCAGCAGCTTATTATACGGGGAGACCCAGTACTTC.

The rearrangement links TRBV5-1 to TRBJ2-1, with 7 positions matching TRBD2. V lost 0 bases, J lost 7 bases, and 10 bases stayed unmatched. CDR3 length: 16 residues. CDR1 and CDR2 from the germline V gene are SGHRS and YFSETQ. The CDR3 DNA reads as TGCGCCAGCAGCTTGGAGAACAGGCTGGGGGGGAATGAGCAGTTCTTC. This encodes CASSLENRLGGNEQFF.